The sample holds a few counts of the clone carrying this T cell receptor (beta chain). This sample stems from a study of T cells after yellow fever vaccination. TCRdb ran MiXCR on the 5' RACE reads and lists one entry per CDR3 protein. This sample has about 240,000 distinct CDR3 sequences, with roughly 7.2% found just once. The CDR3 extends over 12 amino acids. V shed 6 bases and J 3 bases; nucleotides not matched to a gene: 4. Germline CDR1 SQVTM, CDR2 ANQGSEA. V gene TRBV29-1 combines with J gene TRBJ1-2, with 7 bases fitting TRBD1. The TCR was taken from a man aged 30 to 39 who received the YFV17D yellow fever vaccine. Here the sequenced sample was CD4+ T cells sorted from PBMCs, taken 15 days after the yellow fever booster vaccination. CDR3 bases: TGCAGCGTCGGGACAGACCACTATGGCTACACCTTC. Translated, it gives CSVGTDHYGYTF.